A selection of T cell receptor beta chains follows, all from one sample in a study of cytomegalovirus exposure and HLA in healthy donors. Sequenced by immunoSEQ multiplex PCR; TCRdb stores in-frame clones only, minus some. The table records 170,000 or so clones, 80% of them present only once. Material: PBMCs. Receptor source: a woman in her fifties or sixties in good health and CMV-seropositive. CDR3s include the opening cysteine and the closing phenylalanine or tryptophan. A D gene is named only where the DNA matches it firmly. Where a row states a size, it is once, few, many or the class of an expanded clone; other rows omit it.

TGTGCCAGCAGCGTAGAGGGGGACAGGGACCAGCCCCAGCATTTT,CASSVEGDRDQPQHF,NA,TRBV9,TRBD1,TRBJ1-5
TGTGCCAGCAGCTTCAACGAGGGCGGTGAAGCTTTCTTT,CASSFNEGGEAFF,NA,TRBV7-2,NA,TRBJ1-1
TGTGCCAGCGGACGATCGGGATCAGTGGGAGGGCCTTACCACGAGCAGTACTTC,CASGRSGSVGGPYHEQYF,NA,TRBV7-9,TRBD2,TRBJ2-7
TGTGCCAGCAGCTCAAGACAGGGATCTGGAAACACCATATATTTT,CASSSRQGSGNTIYF,few,TRBV13,TRBD1,TRBJ1-3
TGTGCCAGCAGCCAAGATGCAGTCCTTAATTCACCCCTCCACTTT,CASSQDAVLNSPLHF,NA,TRBV14,NA,TRBJ1-6
TGTGCCAGCAGCTTTTCGGGCACAGGGGTTACTGAAGCTTTCTTT,CASSFSGTGVTEAFF,NA,TRBV5-4,TRBD1,TRBJ1-1
TGTGCCAGCAGCGTTCCTTCCTCTCTAGCGGAGATTTTCAATGAGCAGTTCTTC,CASSVPSSLAEIFNEQFF,NA,TRBV7-6,TRBD2,TRBJ2-1
TGTGCCAGCAGCGTATTGCGGGAGGGCTCCCACTCCTACAATGAGCAGTTCTTC,CASSVLREGSHSYNEQFF,NA,TRBV9,TRBD2,TRBJ2-1
TGTGCCAGCAGCCCAGCGGTGATGAGCTCCTACGAGCAGTACTTC,CASSPAVMSSYEQYF,once,TRBV11-2,NA,TRBJ2-7
TGTGCCAGCAGCTTAGCGAGGGGCGGGGCCTACGAGCAGTACTTC,CASSLARGGAYEQYF,NA,TRBV7-2,NA,TRBJ2-7
TGTGCCAGTAGTTCTCCGGGACAGAGGGCTTTGAACACTGAAGCTTTCTTT,CASSSPGQRALNTEAFF,NA,TRBV19,TRBD1,TRBJ1-1
TGTGCCAGCAGCTTAGGATGGAGACTCCGAAACCAGAGCTCCTACGAGCAGTACTTC,CASSLGWRLRNQSSYEQYF,NA,TRBV7-9,NA,TRBJ2-7
TGTGCCAGCAGCGACGGACAGGGAAACACCATATATTTT,CASSDGQGNTIYF,few,TRBV7-3,NA,TRBJ1-3
TGTGCCAGCTCACCGAAGATGTCGACAGTGACGTCTGAAGCTTTCTTT,CASSPKMSTVTSEAFF,few,TRBV18,NA,TRBJ1-1
TGCGCCAGCAGCTGGATAGCTATGAGCTCCTACAATGAGCAGTTCTTC,CASSWIAMSSYNEQFF,NA,TRBV5-1,NA,TRBJ2-1
TGTGCCTGGAGCCGGGATGGCTACACCTTC,CAWSRDGYTF,NA,TRBV30,NA,TRBJ1-2
TGCGCCAGCAGCGCGTACCATCAGGGGCGGGATGGCTACACCTTC,CASSAYHQGRDGYTF,NA,TRBV5-1,NA,TRBJ1-2
TGCGCCAGCAGCCAAATGACAGGGGCCTACGAGCAGTACTTC,CASSQMTGAYEQYF,NA,TRBV4-1,TRBD1,TRBJ2-7
TGCGCCAGCAGCCTCGGACACTTACAAGAGACCCAGTACTTC,CASSLGHLQETQYF,NA,TRBV5-1,NA,TRBJ2-5
TGCGCCAGCAGTGAGGCCGAGGGACAGGCGTTCTATGGCTACACCTTC,CASSEAEGQAFYGYTF,NA,TRBV10-2,TRBD1,TRBJ1-2
TGTGCCAGCAGCCAAGAGGAGGGACTAGCGTCCACCGGGGAGCTGTTTTTT,CASSQEEGLASTGELFF,NA,TRBV4-2,TRBD2,TRBJ2-2
TGTGCCAGCAGTGTTGGGCCTCAGGACAGGGGTTCAGATGGCTACACCTTC,CASSVGPQDRGSDGYTF,NA,TRBV2,TRBD1,TRBJ1-2
TGCGCCAGCAGCTTGACAGGGCATGAGACCCAGTACTTC,CASSLTGHETQYF,once,TRBV5-1,NA,TRBJ2-5
TGCAGCGTCCCCAGCCAAGAGACCCAGTACTTC,CSVPSQETQYF,NA,TRBV29-1,NA,TRBJ2-5
TGTGCCAGCAGCCAAAGCTTCTATGGCTACACCTTC,CASSQSFYGYTF,NA,TRBV4-2,NA,TRBJ1-2
TGTGCCAGCAGTTTCGGGCGGGGGGAGTACAATGAGCAGTTCTTC,CASSFGRGEYNEQFF,few,TRBV27,TRBD2,TRBJ2-1
TGTGCCAGCAGCGACAGGGGGCGCCGGGACTATGGCTACACCTTC,CASSDRGRRDYGYTF,NA,TRBV6-1,TRBD1,TRBJ1-2
TGTGCCAGCAGCTTCGGGGGTACTGATAATGAAAAACTGTTTTTT,CASSFGGTDNEKLFF,NA,TRBV5-6,NA,TRBJ1-4
TGTGCCAGCAGACGGACAGGGTTTAACACTGAAGCTTTCTTT,CASRRTGFNTEAFF,NA,TRBV27,TRBD1,TRBJ1-1
TGTGCCAGCAGTTGGCAGGGACTAGCGCCTTACGAGCAGTACTTC,CASSWQGLAPYEQYF,NA,TRBV6-5,TRBD2,TRBJ2-7
TGTGCCAGTAAACCATCGCGGGGCAAGAACTATGGCTACACCTTC,CASKPSRGKNYGYTF,NA,TRBV19,NA,TRBJ1-2
TGTGCCACCAGCAGAGGGGGACAGGGGGCCTCATTCTACGAGCAGTACTTC,CATSRGGQGASFYEQYF,NA,TRBV15,TRBD1,TRBJ2-7
TGTGCCAGCAGCGAGGGGACAGGGAGAAACTTATGGGGCTACACCTTC,CASSEGTGRNLWGYTF,NA,TRBV28,TRBD1,TRBJ1-2
TGTGCCAGCAGCTCGGGACAGGGCAATTCACCCCTCCACTTT,CASSSGQGNSPLHF,NA,TRBV5-6,TRBD1,TRBJ1-6
TGTGCCAGCTCACCCGAACCACTCCCCGGGGGGCTCTATGGCTACACCTTC,CASSPEPLPGGLYGYTF,NA,TRBV18,NA,TRBJ1-2
TGTGCCAGCAGCTCGTCGGCCTCAGAGGAGACCCGGTACTTC,CASSSSASEETRYF,NA,TRBV7-9,NA,TRBJ2-5
TGTGCCAGCAGCACCATAGAGCCGGATGGTAGCGGGAGGGCCTACGAGCAGTACTTC,CASSTIEPDGSGRAYEQYF,NA,TRBV7-9,TRBD2,TRBJ2-7
TGTGCCAGCAGTGCCTTTACACTAGCGGGGGGGAGCAATGAGCAGTTCTTC,CASSAFTLAGGSNEQFF,NA,TRBV6-4,TRBD2,TRBJ2-1
TGTGCCAGCAGCTTAGGGGCAGGGAACACTGAAGCTTTCTTT,CASSLGAGNTEAFF,few,TRBV7-2,NA,TRBJ1-1
TGTGCCAGCAGTTTATCGGGACAGGGGAAATTGGAGCAGTACTTC,CASSLSGQGKLEQYF,NA,TRBV28,TRBD1,TRBJ2-5
TGTGCCACCAGCAGAACCTTTGGAGGCTATGGCTACACCTTC,CATSRTFGGYGYTF,NA,TRBV15,NA,TRBJ1-2
TGTGCCAGCAGCTTAGTTCGTGAAAAACTGTTTTTT,CASSLVREKLFF,NA,TRBV7-8,NA,TRBJ1-4